The present T cell receptor beta chain was sequenced within a study of beta chain features in type 1 diabetes. General study points: Significant though moderate, a shortening of TCRB CDR3s appeared in all four CD4+ subsets of Type 1 diabetes patients. It was among patients, rather than healthy donors, that naive, central memory and Treg TCRB repertoires appeared more similar.

This clone was detected only a few times. The antigen is undetermined. Reverse transcribing all isolated RNA meant expressed TCRB transcripts were sequenced. Profiled with immunoSEQ multiplex PCR; TCRdb holds only in-frame clones, not every one. This sample has over 150,000 clones, with around a tenth found just once. This CDR3 is 14 amino acids long. Germline V gene data show CDR1 as ENHRY and CDR2 as SYGVKD. Trimming at V came to 10 bases and at J to 3 bases, leaving 11 bases not matched to a gene. The sequence derives from a man aged 25 to 45 with type 1 diabetes. The chain joins TRBV10-3 to TRBJ2-5, with 7 bases matching TRBD1. Sequenced material: central memory CD4+ T cells from blood. CDR3: CATTGTANEETQYF. For the CDR3, the DNA is TGTGCCACCACCGGGACAGCTAACGAAGAGACCCAGTACTTC.